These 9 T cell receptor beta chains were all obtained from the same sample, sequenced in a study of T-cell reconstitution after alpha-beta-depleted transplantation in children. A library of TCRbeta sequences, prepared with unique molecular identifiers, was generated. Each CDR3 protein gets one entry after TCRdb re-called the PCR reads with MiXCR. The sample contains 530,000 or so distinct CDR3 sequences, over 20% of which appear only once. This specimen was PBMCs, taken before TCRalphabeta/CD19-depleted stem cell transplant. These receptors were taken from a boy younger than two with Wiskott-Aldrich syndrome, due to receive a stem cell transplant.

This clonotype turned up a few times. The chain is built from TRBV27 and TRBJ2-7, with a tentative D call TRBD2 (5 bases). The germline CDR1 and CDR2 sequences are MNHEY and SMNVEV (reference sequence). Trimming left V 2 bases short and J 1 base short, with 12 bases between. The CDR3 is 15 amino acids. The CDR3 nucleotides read TGTGCCAGCAGTTTAACACCGCGGGCGTCCTACGAGCAGTACTTC. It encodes CASSLTPRASYEQYF.

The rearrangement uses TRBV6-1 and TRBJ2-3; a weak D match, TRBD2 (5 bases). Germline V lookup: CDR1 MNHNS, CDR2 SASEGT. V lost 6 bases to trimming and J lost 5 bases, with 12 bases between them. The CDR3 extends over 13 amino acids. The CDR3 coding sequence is TGTGCCAGCAGGGTCCTAGCAAAAGATACGCAGTATTTT. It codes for CASRVLAKDTQYF.

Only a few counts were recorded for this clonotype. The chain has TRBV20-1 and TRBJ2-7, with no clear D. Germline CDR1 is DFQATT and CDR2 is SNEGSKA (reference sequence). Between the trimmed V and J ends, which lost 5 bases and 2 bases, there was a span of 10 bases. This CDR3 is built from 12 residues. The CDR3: CSADKVPYEQYF. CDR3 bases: TGCAGTGCTGACAAGGTTCCCTACGAGCAGTACTTC.

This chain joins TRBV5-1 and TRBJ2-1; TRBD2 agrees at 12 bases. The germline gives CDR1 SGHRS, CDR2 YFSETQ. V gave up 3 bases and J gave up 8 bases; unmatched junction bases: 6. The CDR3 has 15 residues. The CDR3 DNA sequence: TGCGCCAGCAGCTCTAGCGGGAGGGCCGAGGATGAGCAGTTCTTC. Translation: CASSSSGRAEDEQFF.

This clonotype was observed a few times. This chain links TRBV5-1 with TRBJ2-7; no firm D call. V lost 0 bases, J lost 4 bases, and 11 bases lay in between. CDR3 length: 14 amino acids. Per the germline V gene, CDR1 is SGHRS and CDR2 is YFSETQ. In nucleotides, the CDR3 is TGCGCCAGCAGCTTGGACAGCGATGCGTACGAGCAGTACTTC. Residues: CASSLDSDAYEQYF.

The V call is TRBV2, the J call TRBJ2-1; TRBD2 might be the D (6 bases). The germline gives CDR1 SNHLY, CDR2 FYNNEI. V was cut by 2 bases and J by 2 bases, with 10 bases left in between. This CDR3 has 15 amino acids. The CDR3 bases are TGTGCCAGCAGTGAAACGGGAGTGCCCTACAATGAGCAGTTCTTC. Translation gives CASSETGVPYNEQFF.

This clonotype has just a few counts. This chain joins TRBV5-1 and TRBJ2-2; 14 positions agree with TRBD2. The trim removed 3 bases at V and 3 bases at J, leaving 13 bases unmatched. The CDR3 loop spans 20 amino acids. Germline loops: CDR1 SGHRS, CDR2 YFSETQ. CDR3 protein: CASSSSGTSGRSFHTGELFF. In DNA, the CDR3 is TGCGCCAGCAGCTCTTCCGGGACTAGCGGGAGATCGTTTCACACCGGGGAGCTGTTTTTT.

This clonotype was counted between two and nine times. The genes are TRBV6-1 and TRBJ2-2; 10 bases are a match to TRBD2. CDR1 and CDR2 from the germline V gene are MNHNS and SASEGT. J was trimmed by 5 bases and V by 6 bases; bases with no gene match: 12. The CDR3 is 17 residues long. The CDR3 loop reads CASRRTTSGVGTGELFF. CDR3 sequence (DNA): TGTGCCAGCAGGAGAACAACTAGCGGGGTGGGGACCGGGGAGCTGTTTTTT.

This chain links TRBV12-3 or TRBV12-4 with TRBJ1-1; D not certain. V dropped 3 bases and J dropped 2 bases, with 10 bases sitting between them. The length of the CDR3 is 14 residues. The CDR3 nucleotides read TGTGCCAGCAGTTTGGGTATTACTAACACTGAAGCTTTCTTT. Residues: CASSLGITNTEAFF.